The rows below give T cell receptor beta chains drawn from one sample of a study of T cell changes during pregnancy in multiple sclerosis. TCRdb's table, derived via immunoSEQ multiplex PCR, lists solely in-frame clones and lacks some. The sample has about 81,000 clones; about 94% are singletons. The specimen was peripheral blood, collected in the third trimester of pregnancy. These receptors originate from a female donor with multiple sclerosis, enrolled in a pregnancy study. Each CDR3 is given with its conserved first and last residue.

j_call: TRBJ2-5
v_call: TRBV5-1
cdr3_aa: CASSTGLAPGETQYF

j_call: TRBJ1-1
v_call: TRBV5-1
cdr3_aa: CASSLGQTNTEAFF

j_call: TRBJ1-5
v_call: TRBV18
cdr3_aa: CASSPMWDSRPQHF

j_call: TRBJ2-5
v_call: TRBV12-5
cdr3_aa: CASSYQHQETQYF

j_call: TRBJ1-1
v_call: TRBV15
cdr3_aa: CAANNRLNTEAFF

j_call: TRBJ1-1
v_call: TRBV4-1
cdr3_aa: CASSHRGGGGTEAFF

j_call: TRBJ2-3
v_call: TRBV2
cdr3_aa: CASSGGLRGSDTQYF

j_call: TRBJ2-3
v_call: TRBV5-1
cdr3_aa: CASSRRETDTQYF

j_call: TRBJ2-6
v_call: TRBV7-2
cdr3_aa: CASSLVSVSGANVLTF

j_call: TRBJ2-5
v_call: TRBV30
cdr3_aa: CAWSQETQYF

j_call: TRBJ2-6
v_call: TRBV4-1
cdr3_aa: CASSQMTTGGLSWANVLTF

j_call: TRBJ1-1
v_call: TRBV20-1
cdr3_aa: CSAGATEAFF

j_call: TRBJ1-2
v_call: TRBV29-1
cdr3_aa: CSVVRQGANYGYTF

j_call: TRBJ1-2
v_call: TRBV5-1
cdr3_aa: CASSLTGGNGYTF

j_call: TRBJ2-7
v_call: TRBV11-2
cdr3_aa: CASSLRRAEQYF

j_call: TRBJ1-2
v_call: TRBV7-9
cdr3_aa: CASSNWGTGVYGYTF

j_call: TRBJ2-7
v_call: TRBV27
cdr3_aa: CASSFLPGQGDREQYF

j_call: TRBJ2-7
v_call: TRBV7-6
cdr3_aa: CASSLGAGTGGYEQYF

j_call: TRBJ2-3
v_call: TRBV7-2
cdr3_aa: CASSRGQGIDTQYF

j_call: TRBJ2-7
v_call: TRBV7-8
cdr3_aa: CASSLARDYEQYF

j_call: TRBJ1-3
v_call: TRBV6-6
cdr3_aa: CATGSGNTIYF

j_call: TRBJ2-7
v_call: TRBV2
cdr3_aa: CASSDQGEGYEQYF

j_call: TRBJ2-1
v_call: TRBV6-1
cdr3_aa: CASSDQRGSYEQFF

j_call: TRBJ2-5
v_call: TRBV15
cdr3_aa: CATSRDRGLAGGLGTQYF

j_call: TRBJ2-2
v_call: TRBV20-1
cdr3_aa: CSASRGGELFF

j_call: TRBJ1-4
v_call: TRBV7-9
cdr3_aa: CASSLVQGKVNEKLFF

j_call: TRBJ1-1
v_call: TRBV20-1
cdr3_aa: CSATQGSPFF

j_call: TRBJ1-1
v_call: TRBV5-1
cdr3_aa: CASSWRQGGTNTEAFF

j_call: TRBJ1-1
v_call: TRBV27
cdr3_aa: CASSLWGQKAFF

j_call: TRBJ2-7
v_call: TRBV9
cdr3_aa: CASSAAGTGNYEQYF

j_call: TRBJ1-1
v_call: TRBV9
cdr3_aa: CASGGQVRTEAFF

j_call: TRBJ2-7
v_call: TRBV7-2
cdr3_aa: CASSPGTSAEQYF

j_call: TRBJ2-5
v_call: TRBV5-6
cdr3_aa: CATAGGVGETQYF

j_call: TRBJ1-6
v_call: TRBV5-1
cdr3_aa: CASSKQGFSGSSPLHF

j_call: TRBJ1-1
v_call: TRBV7-2
cdr3_aa: CASSLEGFTEAFF

j_call: TRBJ2-1
v_call: TRBV19
cdr3_aa: CASRELAGGPNEQFF

j_call: TRBJ2-3
v_call: TRBV7-9
cdr3_aa: CATSREDTQYF

j_call: TRBJ1-1
v_call: TRBV12-5
cdr3_aa: CASGLVLGRGQDTEAFF

j_call: TRBJ1-5
v_call: TRBV7-6
cdr3_aa: CASSSLPGQGYSNQPQHF

j_call: TRBJ1-4
v_call: TRBV4-1
cdr3_aa: CASSLEVPVNEKLFF

j_call: TRBJ2-5
v_call: TRBV5-1
cdr3_aa: CASSLGSGRETQYF

j_call: TRBJ1-1
v_call: TRBV6-1
cdr3_aa: CASRKGQGLIPEAFF

j_call: TRBJ1-2
v_call: TRBV2
cdr3_aa: CASSDPPSGYYGYTF

j_call: TRBJ1-2
v_call: TRBV5-1
cdr3_aa: CASSPDQGSGYTF

j_call: TRBJ1-1
v_call: TRBV11-2
cdr3_aa: CASSLQDTEAFF

j_call: TRBJ2-7
v_call: TRBV29-1
cdr3_aa: CSVQTGSYEQYF

j_call: TRBJ1-1
v_call: TRBV5-1
cdr3_aa: CASSFRQGPSAEAFF

j_call: TRBJ2-6
v_call: TRBV7-3
cdr3_aa: CASSLDSSGANVLTF

j_call: TRBJ1-2
v_call: TRBV29-1
cdr3_aa: CSVGAGDRVVNGYTF

j_call: TRBJ2-5
v_call: TRBV9
cdr3_aa: CASSERLVQETQYF

j_call: TRBJ1-2
v_call: TRBV14
cdr3_aa: CASSQDLGLYGYTF

j_call: TRBJ2-2
v_call: TRBV9
cdr3_aa: CASSVGQRSYSGELFF